The rows below give T cell receptor beta chains drawn from one sample of a study of blood T cell repertoires in COVID-19. The assay was immunoSEQ multiplex PCR, and TCRdb's table has in-frame clones only and misses some. Of hundreds of thousands of clones listed, 84% are singletons. The sequenced sample was peripheral blood. The receptor set was obtained from a woman at least 80 years old with active or convalescent COVID-19. Each CDR3 is given with its conserved first and last residue. A D gene is named only where the DNA matches it firmly. Clone size, where shown, is once, few, many, or a class for clones that have expanded.

TRBD2	TRBV23-1	.	TRBJ2-7	CASSQYLTSGRSPAEQYF	TGCGCCAGCAGTCAATATCTAACTAGCGGGAGGTCACCTGCCGAGCAGTACTTC
.	TRBV2	.	TRBJ1-5	CASSGWGPYSNQPQHF	TGTGCCAGCAGTGGATGGGGGCCCTATAGCAATCAGCCCCAGCATTTT
.	TRBV7-3	few	TRBJ1-2	CASSTLGISYGYTF	TGTGCCAGCAGCACACTAGGGATATCCTATGGCTACACCTTC
.	TRBV3-1/TRBV3-2	.	TRBJ2-7	CASSQDYARSYEQYF	TGTGCCAGCAGCCAAGATTACGCGAGAAGCTACGAGCAGTACTTC
.	TRBV7-2	once	TRBJ1-2	CASSAPTAGSLYGYTF	TGTGCCAGCAGCGCCCCGACAGCGGGGAGCCTCTATGGCTACACCTTC
.	TRBV5-1	.	TRBJ2-3	CASSLVLASTDTQYF	TGCGCCAGCAGCTTGGTTCTGGCTAGCACAGATACGCAGTATTTT
.	TRBV16	.	TRBJ2-3	CASSQIQIPDTQYF	TGTGCCAGCAGCCAAATACAGATCCCAGATACGCAGTATTTT
TRBD2	TRBV27	.	TRBJ2-1	CASSEPGLAGGEVF	TGTGCCAGCAGTGAACCGGGACTAGCGGGAGGCGAGGTCTTC
.	TRBV2	few	TRBJ1-2	CASGPNMVGYTF	TGTGCCAGCGGTCCCAACATGGTAGGCTACACCTTC
TRBD2	TRBV4-1	.	TRBJ2-2	CASSQRTSGAGELFF	TGCGCCAGCAGCCAGCGGACTAGCGGGGCCGGGGAGCTGTTTTTT
TRBD1	TRBV7-2	.	TRBJ1-4	CASSNQGGASTNEKLFF	TGTGCCAGCAGCAACCAGGGGGGCGCATCGACTAATGAAAAACTGTTTTTT
.	TRBV19	.	TRBJ2-6	CASSRDSGANVLTF	TGTGCCAGTAGTCGGGACTCTGGGGCCAACGTCCTGACTTTC
TRBD1	TRBV11-2	once	TRBJ2-5	CASSRDRQETQYF	TGTGCCAGCAGTCGGGACAGGCAAGAGACCCAGTACTTC
TRBD2	TRBV27	.	TRBJ2-3	CASSLAGGRRNTQYF	TGTGCCAGCAGTTTAGCGGGGGGGCGTAGAAATACGCAGTATTTT
TRBD1	TRBV3-1/TRBV3-2	once	TRBJ2-5	CASSHGWDRGWETQYF	TGTGCCAGCAGCCATGGTTGGGACAGGGGATGGGAGACCCAGTACTTC
.	TRBV28	.	TRBJ1-2	CASSLSDYGYTF	TGTGCCAGCAGTTTATCCGACTATGGCTACACCTTC
TRBD1	TRBV19	.	TRBJ2-1	CASSKGQGVTEQFF	TGTGCCAGTAGCAAAGGACAGGGGGTCACTGAGCAGTTCTTC
TRBD2	TRBV4-1	once	TRBJ2-3	CASSQDRGGRADTQYF	TGCGCCAGCAGCCAAGATCGGGGGGGGAGGGCAGATACGCAGTATTTT
TRBD2	TRBV6-5	.	TRBJ2-3	CASSYKSGGSGDTQYF	TGTGCCAGCAGTTACAAAAGCGGGGGATCGGGGGATACGCAGTATTTT
.	TRBV24-1	once	TRBJ2-5	CATSDPGEYQETQYF	TGTGCCACCAGTGACCCCGGGGAGTACCAAGAGACCCAGTACTTC
TRBD2	TRBV6-4	.	TRBJ2-2	CASSGSSGRGELFF	TGTGCCAGCAGTGGATCTAGCGGGAGAGGGGAGCTGTTTTTT